This T cell receptor beta chain was sequenced during a study of T cell clonality in common variable immunodeficiency (dated by TCRdb to the mid-2010s). Paper-wide results and their limitations: Fewer TCRbeta clones were shared among CVID subjects than among healthy controls (p < 0.0001). Reportedly, TCRbeta sequences from CVID had fewer deletions and N-nucleotide insertions, and highly modified clones with 13 or more V deletions were absent from CVID. According to the authors, figuring out what caused the increased clonality in CVID would require sequencing the repertoires of T cell subpopulations. Differences among patients in the CVID cohort limited the correlations between repertoire features and clinical complications. Compared with healthy controls, CVID subjects showed increased TCRbeta clonality (t-test p = 0.018), a feature most characteristic of about a third of subjects. Despite equal DNA input, controls averaged roughly 80,000 unique sequences per sample versus about 30,000 in CVID samples.

This clone was detected ten times or more. This receptor's antigen is unknown. CVID samples and control samples contributed equivalent amounts of genomic DNA as sequencing input. For every sample, a 60 bp segment covering the rearranged TCRbeta CDR3 region was amplified and then sequenced. The immunoSEQ assay, a bias-corrected multiplex PCR with high-throughput sequencing, was employed for TCRbeta amplification. Per the original workflow: Every unique nucleotide sequence counted as a clone and was annotated with V, D and J genes, copy number and frequency. Sequences were labeled productive if in frame, and non-productive if out of frame or containing stop codons. As previously described, clonality was calculated on the basis of Shannon's entropy. The predicted amino acid sequences of productive clones were used to derive the mean CDR3 Kyte-Doolittle hydropathy. Scaled V gene usage was hierarchically clustered using Manhattan distance and complete linkage with the R hclust function. Clone sharing by CDR3 amino acid sequence was assessed by resampling 12 repertoires per group over 100 rounds. The repertoires were screened for over 60 published EBV-specific TCRbeta sequences and 245 published CMV-specific TCRbeta sequences. Analysis left out a couple of CVID samples that produced under 10,000 sequences, so some 45 CVID repertoires remained. TCRdb re-hosts the immuneACCESS table, in-frame sequences only. Its copies lack some clones; in the studies checked, an unresolved V gene accounts for under half of them, and the cause for the rest is not known. V, J and clone size are those of that table, while D and trimming were read from the DNA. The table notes about 52,000 clones here, none of them singletons. The top ten clones comprise 2% to 2.5% of the sample.

Most CVID patients and most healthy controls were of Caucasian heritage. From each donor, roughly 5 to 9 ml of heparinized peripheral whole blood was collected. TCRbeta CDR3 repertoires were sequenced from genomic DNA of adults with common variable immune deficiency (CVID) and healthy adult controls. The control group was made up of about 22 healthy adult volunteers (around 10 male and 12 female) whose ages ranged from roughly 20 to 66 years, with a mean age of roughly 30. Diluted blood was subjected to density centrifugation over Hypaque 1077 or Ficoll-Paque for isolation of peripheral blood mononuclear cells. Genomic DNA was extracted from unsorted mononuclear cells by Qiagen column purification or by a centrifugation-based method. This receptor was obtained from a person aged 18 to 70 in good health. Sequencing was done on a sample of peripheral blood mononuclear cells.

CDR3 loop: CASSLARGGYTF. The CDR3 bases that were read are TGCGCCAGCAGCTTGGCTCGGGGTGGC. This sequence uses TRBV5-1 and TRBJ1-2, with the D gene uncertain. The observed sequence ends 3 residues before the CDR3 terminus, with the missing tail filled in from the germline J gene. The CDR3 spans 12 residues, from the cysteine through the phenylalanine. Shown are 27 bases from within the CDR3, in frame from base 1. CDR1 and CDR2 (SGHRS, YFSETQ) derive from the germline V gene. Deletion took 0 bases off V and 7 bases off J, with a span of 7 bases between the germline ends. The full variable domain, with segments outside the CDR3 supplied by the reference TRBV5-1 and TRBJ1-2 proteins, appears as KAGVTQTPRYLIKTRGQQVTLSCSPISGHRSVSWYQQTPGQGLQFLFEYFSETQRNKGNFPGRFSGRQFSNSRSEMNVSTLELGDSALYLCASSLARGGYTFGSGTRLTVV.